The 21 T cell receptor beta chains presented below share a single source sample, sequenced in a study of T cells in Graves' hyperthyroidism and ophthalmopathy. TCR beta CDR3 region amplification was performed from RNA transcripts. First-round RT-PCR targeting the TCR CDR3 was performed with the HTBI primer set. TCRdb re-analysed the multiplex PCR reads in MiXCR, keeping a single row per CDR3 protein. In the table there are hundreds of thousands of distinct CDR3 sequences, over 15% of which are singletons. The sequencing input was blood. The origin of the receptors is a woman under 30 with Graves' hyperthyroidism.

Notes on this clonotype: Germline is not matched at one junction end, which may reflect a read error. This CDR3 reads CASGLFREDEAFF. CDR3 bases: TGTGCCAGCGGCTTGTTCAGGGAAGATGAAGCTTTCTTT. The rearrangement joins TRBV5-6 to TRBJ1-1, with D possibly being TRBD1 (5 bases). Per germline, CDR1 SGHDT and CDR2 YYEEEE. The CDR3 length is 13 residues.

This rearrangement joins TRBV7-9 to TRBJ2-3; 10 nucleotides align to TRBD1. From germline, CDR1 is SEHNR and CDR2 FQNEAQ (reference sequence). V gave up 8 bases and J gave up 4 bases; unmatched junction bases: 9. The CDR3 has 15 residues. This CDR3 reads CASVPDRGGSDTQYF. In DNA form, the CDR3 reads TGTGCCAGCGTGCCGGACAGGGGGGGATCAGATACGCAGTATTTT.

Many counts were recorded for this clonotype. The chain combines TRBV29-1 with TRBJ2-5; D may match TRBD1 or TRBD2 (6 bases each). CDR1 SQVTM and CDR2 ANQGSEA come from the germline V gene. The CDR3 length is 12 residues. V shed 6 bases and J shed 7 bases, with 15 bases lying between them. DNA for the CDR3: TGCAGCGTGGGCGGGACACTGGGGACCCAGTACTTC. This translates into CSVGGTLGTQYF.

This clonotype turned up a few times. One end of the junction is discordant with germline, which a read error may explain. This chain uses TRBV7-9 with TRBJ1-2; 7 nucleotides agree with TRBD1. Germline V lookup: CDR1 SEHNR, CDR2 FQNEAQ (reference sequence). The CDR3 length is 15 residues. As DNA, the CDR3 is TGTGCCAGCAGCGTAGCACCCGGGACAGAAAATGGCTACACCTTC. It is translated as CASSVAPGTENGYTF. Filled out from reference TRBV7-9 and TRBJ1-2, the complete variable domain reads DTGVSQNPRHKITKRGQNVTFRCDPISEHNRLYWYRQTLGQGPEFLTYFQNEAQLEKSRLLSDRFSAERPKGSFSTLEIQRTEQGDSAMYLCASSVAPGTENGYTFGSGTRLTVV.

V is TRBV3-1 and J is TRBJ1-4; TRBD1 aligns across 7 bases. Germline CDR1 is LGHDT and CDR2 is YNNKEL (reference sequence). V shed 0 bases and J 6 bases; nucleotides not matched to a gene: 10. This CDR3 has 17 amino acids. Here the CDR3 DNA reads TGTGCCAGCAGCCAAGATAGTCCGACAGGGATCTATGAAAAACTGTTTTTT. As protein: CASSQDSPTGIYEKLFF.

This clonotype has only a few counts. The chain joins TRBV2 to TRBJ1-2, with a weak D call TRBD1 (5 bases). This CDR3 region has 16 residues. CDR1 is SNHLY and CDR2 is FYNNEI in the germline V gene. V dropped 5 bases and J dropped 2 bases, with 18 bases sitting between them. CDR3: CASSYTYRDVNYGYTF. The CDR3 bases are TGTGCCAGCAGTTATACTTACCGGGACGTAAACTATGGCTACACCTTC.

The rearrangement links TRBV24-1 to TRBJ2-7, with D perhaps matching TRBD1 or TRBD2 (5 bases each). Trimming took off 2 bases at V and 6 bases at J, with 10 bases between the two ends. Germline loops: CDR1 KGHDR, CDR2 SFDVKD. The CDR3 is 13 amino acids. The CDR3 loop reads CATSDSPGAEQYF. For the CDR3, the DNA is TGTGCCACCAGTGATTCCCCCGGGGCCGAGCAGTACTTC.

The CDR3 DNA sequence: TGCGCCAGCAGCCGAGAAGGAGTCCTCACCTACGAGCAGTACTTC. This gives the protein CASSREGVLTYEQYF. This sequence joins TRBV5-1 and TRBJ2-7, with D hard to call. Trimming shortened V by 4 bases and J by 2 bases, and 16 bases separated the two germline ends. CDR1 SGHRS and CDR2 YFSETQ come from the germline V gene. This CDR3 region has 15 residues.

The chain uses TRBV10-3 and TRBJ2-1; D possibly corresponds to TRBD2 (6 bases). The CDR3 extends over 17 amino acids. The germline CDR1 and CDR2 sequences are ENHRY and SYGVKD. V lost 0 bases and J lost 5, with 17 bases in between. The CDR3 nucleotides read TGTGCCATCAGTGAGTCGGGGGGTACAGCGCCCCACAATGAGCAGTTCTTC. This gives the protein CAISESGGTAPHNEQFF.

V gene TRBV19 combines with J gene TRBJ2-7; 10 bases are a match to TRBD2. This CDR3 spans 14 amino acids. The junction had 4 bases not matched to a gene; V was cut back by 7 bases and J by 1 base. Germline assignment: CDR1 LNHDA and CDR2 SQIVND (reference sequence). The CDR3 DNA sequence: TGTGCCAGTACCTTTAGCGGGGGGTCCTACGAGCAGTACTTC. Encoded protein: CASTFSGGSYEQYF.

The V call is TRBV9, the J call TRBJ1-6, with 9 bases identical to TRBD1. The CDR3 sequence is 14 residues long. With V trimmed by 3 bases and J by 8 bases, 3 bases remained unmatched. The germline gives CDR1 SGDLS, CDR2 YYNGEE. In DNA form, the CDR3 reads TGTGCCAGCAGCGCCCGGGACAGGGATTCACCCCTCCACTTT. It is translated as CASSARDRDSPLHF.

The V and J genes are TRBV19 and TRBJ2-7, with 8 bases identical to TRBD1. The germline gives CDR1 LNHDA, CDR2 SQIVND (reference sequence). V shed 6 bases, J shed 4 bases, and the junction held 8 bases outside the gene matches. This CDR3 spans 14 amino acids. The CDR3 DNA is TGTGCCAGTAGAGCGGACAGGGAGGAATACGAGCAGTACTTC. Translation: CASRADREEYEQYF.

This clonotype was observed at least ten times. This chain connects TRBV12-3 or TRBV12-4 to TRBJ2-7, with D tentatively TRBD2 (6 bases). Trimming removed 6 bases from V and 2 bases from J, with 17 bases in between. The CDR3 is 15 amino acids. DNA of the CDR3: TGTGCCAGCAGCTCCGGGACTGTATACCCCTACGAGCAGTACTTC. Translation gives CASSSGTVYPYEQYF.

This clonotype was picked up many times. The CDR3 nucleotides are TGTGCTAGTGGCAGGACAGGGTACGGCAATCAGCCCCAGCATTTT. Its protein is CASGRTGYGNQPQHF. This chain uses TRBV12-5 with TRBJ1-5, with 8 bases fitting TRBD1. The germline gives CDR1 LGHNT, CDR2 FRNRAP. V was clipped by 6 bases and J by 2 bases; unmatched bases: 6. The CDR3 loop spans 15 amino acids.

This clonotype showed up many times. The chain employs TRBV6-2 or TRBV6-3 and TRBJ2-5, with D perhaps matching TRBD1 (5 bases). V lost 7 bases and J lost 5, with 17 bases in between. Germline values: CDR1 MNHEY, CDR2 SVGEGT. The CDR3 loop spans 14 amino acids. CDR3 in DNA: TGTGCCAGCACCGGACAAACCTTCGGGGAGACCCAGTACTTC. Its protein is CASTGQTFGETQYF.

About this clonotype itself: With a much larger clone just one base away, this may be a read error. This chain's CDR3 is CASSQGPSSHEQYF. DNA of the CDR3: TGTGCCAGCAGCCAGGGTCCGAGCTCCCACGAGCAGTACTTC. The rearrangement joins TRBV11-2 to TRBJ2-7, with D possibly TRBD1 on 5 matching bases. The germline gives CDR1 SGHAT, CDR2 FQNNGV. The CDR3 is made up of 14 amino acids.

CDR3 nucleotides: TGTGCCAGCAGTTACTCCAGAGGGTCGCATGAAAAACTGTTTTTT. Translated, it gives CASSYSRGSHEKLFF. The rearrangement uses TRBV6-5 and TRBJ1-4; D gene unclear. Germline-derived CDR1 and CDR2 are MNHEY and SVGAGI. This CDR3 comprises 15 residues. Trimming removed 0 bases at V and 6 bases at J, with 11 bases between.

This clonotype came up many times. This chain connects TRBV20-1 to TRBJ2-5; D gene ambiguous. The length of the CDR3 is 12 residues. The germline V and J ends were trimmed by 2 bases and 9 bases, with 13 bases remaining between them. Looked up from germline, CDR1 is DFQATT and CDR2 is SNEGSKA (reference sequence). Here the CDR3 DNA reads TGCAGTGCTAGAAAGGACCTCGCGGCCCAGTACTTC. The encoded protein is CSARKDLAAQYF.

J is TRBJ1-2 and V is TRBV28; D is possibly TRBD1 (5 bases). V was shortened by 5 bases and J by 5 bases, with 18 bases between the two germline ends. From germline, CDR1 is MDHEN and CDR2 SYDVKM. This CDR3 comprises 15 residues. The CDR3 sequence is CASSPDTRSTYGYTF. CDR3 DNA: TGTGCCAGCAGTCCGGACACCCGTTCTACGTATGGCTACACCTTC.

In this sample, this clonotype turned up a few times. The rearrangement links TRBV11-2 to TRBJ2-1, with 10 positions matching TRBD2. The CDR3 totals 13 residues. Germline trimming cut 5 bases from V and 13 bases from J; bases unmatched to any gene: 8. Germline V gene lookup returns CDR1 SGHAT and CDR2 FQNNGV. The chain's CDR3 is CASSPAGGWEQFF. CDR3 DNA: TGTGCCAGCAGCCCAGCGGGAGGGTGGGAACAGTTCTTC.

This sequence joins TRBV7-8 and TRBJ2-7, with D maybe TRBD1 (6 bases). The V gene lost 0 bases and the J gene lost 0 bases, with 9 bases spanning the gap. This CDR3 has 15 residues. Germline V gene data show CDR1 as SGHVS and CDR2 as FQNEAQ. CDR3 in amino acids: CASSLADSSSYEQYF. The CDR3 bases are TGTGCCAGCAGCTTAGCGGACAGCAGCTCCTACGAGCAGTACTTC.